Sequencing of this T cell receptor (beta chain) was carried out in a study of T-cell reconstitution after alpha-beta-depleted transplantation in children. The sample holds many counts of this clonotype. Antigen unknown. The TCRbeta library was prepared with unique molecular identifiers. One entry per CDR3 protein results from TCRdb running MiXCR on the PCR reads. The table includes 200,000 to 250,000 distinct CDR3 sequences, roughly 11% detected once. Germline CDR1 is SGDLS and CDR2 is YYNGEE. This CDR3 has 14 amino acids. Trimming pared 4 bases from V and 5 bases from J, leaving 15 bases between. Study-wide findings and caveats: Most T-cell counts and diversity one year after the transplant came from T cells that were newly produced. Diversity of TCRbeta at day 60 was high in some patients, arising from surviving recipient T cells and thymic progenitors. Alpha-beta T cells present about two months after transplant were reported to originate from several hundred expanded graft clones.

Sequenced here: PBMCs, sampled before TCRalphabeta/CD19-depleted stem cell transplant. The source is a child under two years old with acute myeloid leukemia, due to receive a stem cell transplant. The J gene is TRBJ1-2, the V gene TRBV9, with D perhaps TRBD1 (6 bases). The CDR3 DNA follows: TGTGCCAGCAGCACGGACAGTGCCATTTATGGCTACACCTTC. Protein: CASSTDSAIYGYTF. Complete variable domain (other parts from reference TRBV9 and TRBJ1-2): DSGVTQTPKHLITATGQRVTLRCSPRSGDLSVYWYQQSLDQGLQFLIQYYNGEERAKGNILERFSAQQFPDLHSELNLSSLELGDSALYFCASSTDSAIYGYTFGSGTRLTVV.